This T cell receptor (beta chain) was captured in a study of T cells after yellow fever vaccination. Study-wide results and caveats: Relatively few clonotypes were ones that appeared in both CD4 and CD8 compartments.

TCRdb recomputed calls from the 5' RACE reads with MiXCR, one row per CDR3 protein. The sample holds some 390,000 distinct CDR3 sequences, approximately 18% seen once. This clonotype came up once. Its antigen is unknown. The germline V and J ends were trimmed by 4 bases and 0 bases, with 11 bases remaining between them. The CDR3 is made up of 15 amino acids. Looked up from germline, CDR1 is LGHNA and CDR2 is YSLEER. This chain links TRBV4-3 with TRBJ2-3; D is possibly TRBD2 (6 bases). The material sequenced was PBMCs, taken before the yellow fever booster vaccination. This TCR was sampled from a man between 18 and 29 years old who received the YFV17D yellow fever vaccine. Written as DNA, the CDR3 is TGCGCCAGCAGCCGCTACGCGGGGAGCACAGATACGCAGTATTTT. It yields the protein CASSRYAGSTDTQYF.